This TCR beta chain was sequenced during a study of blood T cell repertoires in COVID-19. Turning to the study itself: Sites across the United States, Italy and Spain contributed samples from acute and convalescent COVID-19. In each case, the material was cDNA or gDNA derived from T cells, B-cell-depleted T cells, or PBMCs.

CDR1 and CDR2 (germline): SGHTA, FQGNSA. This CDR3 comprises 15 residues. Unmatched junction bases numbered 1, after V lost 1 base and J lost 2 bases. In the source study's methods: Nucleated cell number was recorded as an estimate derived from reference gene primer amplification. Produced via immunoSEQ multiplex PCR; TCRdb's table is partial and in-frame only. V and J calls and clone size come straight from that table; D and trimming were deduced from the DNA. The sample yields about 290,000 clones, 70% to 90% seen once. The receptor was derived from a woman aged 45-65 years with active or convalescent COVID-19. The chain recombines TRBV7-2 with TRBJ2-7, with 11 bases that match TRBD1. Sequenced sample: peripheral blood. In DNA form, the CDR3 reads TGTGCCAGCAGCTTAGGGGGACAGGGGGCCTACGAGCAGTACTTC. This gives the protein CASSLGGQGAYEQYF.